Shown below are 10 T cell receptor beta chains from a single sample sequenced in a study of Ad26.COV2.S vaccination and SARS-CoV-2 variants. Treatment given: some 19 received Ad26.COV2.S at low or high dose, single or two shots; several received placebo; per-sample allocation not given. The samples were gathered on day 63 after the first injection of vaccine or placebo. The table came from immunoSEQ multiplex PCR; TCRdb's copy has only in-frame clones and leaves some out. The sample includes some 640,000 clones, more than 80% of them seen just once. The sequencing used peripheral blood, collected in a trial of Ad26.COV2.S vaccine versus placebo. The receptor set was obtained from a person between 18 and 60 years old who received the Ad26.COV2.S COVID-19 vaccine or a placebo.

The chain recombines TRBV7-2 with TRBJ2-7; TRBD2 aligns across 7 bases. The germline V gene encodes CDR1 SGHTA and CDR2 FQGNSA. The CDR3 runs to 15 residues. V lost 1 base and J lost 3; bases outside the gene matches: 6. In DNA, the CDR3 is TGTGCCAGCAGCTTAGTAGGGACTACCGGCTACGAGCAGTACTTC. This sequence encodes CASSLVGTTGYEQYF.

J is TRBJ2-5 and V is TRBV5-1; D is perhaps TRBD1 (6 bases). Germline CDR1 and CDR2: SGHRS and YFSETQ. V gave up 5 bases and J gave up 1 base, with 30 bases separating them. This CDR3 region has 20 residues. The CDR3 loop is CASRGRLPQGLGGSQETQYF. The CDR3 bases are TGCGCCAGCAGGGGACGTTTGCCTCAGGGGCTGGGCGGTAGCCAAGAGACCCAGTACTTC.

V gene TRBV5-1 combines with J gene TRBJ2-7; D possibly matches TRBD1 or TRBD2 (6 bases each). V lost 4 bases, J lost 6 bases, and 14 bases lay in between. The germline gives CDR1 SGHRS, CDR2 YFSETQ. The CDR3 contains 13 residues. The CDR3 reads CASSPGAPLEQYF. The CDR3 DNA reads TGCGCCAGCAGCCCGGGGGCCCCCCTCGAGCAGTACTTC. Full variable domain (rest looked up from reference TRBV5-1 and TRBJ2-7): KAGVTQTPRYLIKTRGQQVTLSCSPISGHRSVSWYQQTPGQGLQFLFEYFSETQRNKGNFPGRFSGRQFSNSRSEMNVSTLELGDSALYLCASSPGAPLEQYFGPGTRLTVT.

V gene TRBV7-2 combines with J gene TRBJ2-7; 9 bases map to TRBD1. Germline V gene lookup returns CDR1 SGHTA and CDR2 FQGNSA. There are 15 residues in the CDR3. Trimming at V came to 4 bases and at J to 1 base, leaving 5 bases not matched to a gene. The CDR3: CASSSGTGPSYEQYF. CDR3 nucleotide sequence: TGTGCCAGCAGCTCGGGGACAGGGCCATCCTACGAGCAGTACTTC.

J is TRBJ2-1 and V is TRBV7-8, with 7 bases matching TRBD1. The CDR3 is 15 residues long. Germline CDR1 is SGHVS and CDR2 is FQNEAQ. Unmatched junction bases numbered 8, after V lost 5 bases and J lost 4 bases. As DNA, the CDR3 is TGTGCCAGCAGCGACCTACAGGGGCCTTACAATGAGCAGTTCTTC. It is translated as CASSDLQGPYNEQFF. The entire variable domain, with the rest obtained from reference TRBV7-8 and TRBJ2-1, is as follows: GAGVSQSPRYKVAKRGQDVALRCDPISGHVSLFWYQQALGQGPEFLTYFQNEAQLDKSGLPSDRFFAERPEGSVSTLKIQRTQQEDSAVYLCASSDLQGPYNEQFFGPGTRLTVL.

The chain combines TRBV10-3 with TRBJ2-1; TRBD2 matches at 7 bases. CDR3 length: 16 amino acids. The J segment lost 6 bases and the V segment lost 11 bases, leaving 19 bases of the junction unmatched. The germline V gene has CDR1 ENHRY and CDR2 SYGVKD. DNA for the CDR3: TGTGCCTCCTCACAACGCGGGGCGGGAGTAAGCAATGAGCAGTTCTTC. Translated, it gives CASSQRGAGVSNEQFF.

This chain uses TRBV6-5 with TRBJ1-3; D is unresolved. The V gene lost 6 bases and the J gene lost 0 bases, with 9 bases spanning the gap. The CDR3 has 14 amino acids. The germline V gene has CDR1 MNHEY and CDR2 SVGAGI. Written as DNA, the CDR3 is TGTGCCAGCAGACCACAGTTCTCTGGAAACACCATATATTTT. Protein sequence: CASRPQFSGNTIYF.

J is TRBJ2-1 and V is TRBV18; 9 nucleotides match TRBD2. The V segment lost 2 bases and the J segment 6 bases; nucleotides outside the gene matches: 14. The germline CDR1 and CDR2 sequences are KGHSH and LQKENI. The CDR3 is 18 residues long. DNA for the CDR3: TGTGCCAGCTCACCAATGTCCAGGGGGGGACTAGCTGTCAATGAGCAGTTCTTC. It codes for CASSPMSRGGLAVNEQFF.

J is TRBJ2-7 and V is TRBV6-5; 9 bases map to TRBD2. V trimming: 4 bases; J trimming: 2 bases; junction bases outside the gene matches: 9. CDR3 length: 16 residues. CDR1 is MNHEY, CDR2 SVGAGI, per germline. In nucleotides, the CDR3 is TGTGCCAGCAGTTTGACTAGCGGTTTCACTACCTACGAGCAGTACTTC. Translation: CASSLTSGFTTYEQYF.

This chain links TRBV3-1 (or the pseudogene TRBV3-2) with TRBJ2-1; perhaps TRBD2 as D (6 bases). Per germline, CDR1 LGHDT and CDR2 YNNKEL (reference sequence). This CDR3 is built from 18 residues. With 1 base removed from V and 7 bases from J, the gap between germline ends came to 23 bases. DNA for the CDR3: TGTGCCAGCAGCCAAGTTGGCGGGACCTCTTATTTGCGAAATGAGCAGTTCTTC. Translating gives CASSQVGGTSYLRNEQFF.